The present T cell receptor (beta chain) was sequenced within a study of radiotherapy plus CTLA-4 blockade in lung cancer. Study as a whole: Patients showed objective responses in roughly 19% of cases and disease control in approximately 28%.

Focal radiation plus CTLA-4 blockade with ipilimumab was administered to patients who had chemo-refractory metastatic non-small-cell lung cancer. Clones were sequenced by immunoSEQ multiplex PCR, and TCRdb holds only the in-frame ones, with some missing. The sample includes roughly 59,000 clones, roughly 76% of them seen just once. Study-wide results and limits: Blood TCR clones of tumor origin expanded after radiotherapy plus ipilimumab.

To note about this clone: Its antigen is not identified.

After removal of 5 bases from V and 1 base from J, the junction contained 8 bases not matched to a gene. The germline CDR1 and CDR2 sequences are SEHNR and FQNEAQ (reference sequence). The CDR3 is made up of 18 amino acids. This receptor was taken from a human donor with non-small cell lung cancer whose response to radiotherapy plus ipilimumab could not be evaluated. The chain couples TRBV7-9 to TRBJ2-3, with TRBD2 identical over 14 bases. Source: peripheral blood, taken from a patient treated with radiotherapy plus ipilimumab. The CDR3 protein is CASSHPMGLAGGTDTQYF. DNA for the CDR3: TGTGCCAGCAGCCACCCCATGGGACTAGCGGGAGGCACAGATACGCAGTATTTT.